The next 4 T cell receptor beta chains were all read from a single sample in a study of T cells after yellow fever vaccination. TCRdb reprocessed the 5' RACE reads via MiXCR and lists one record per CDR3 protein. The top ten hold just under 20% of the sample, which has 250,000 to 400,000 distinct CDR3 sequences, roughly 4.3% seen once. This specimen consisted of PBMCs, obtained 15 days after the yellow fever booster vaccination. The receptors were sampled from a young man who received the YFV17D yellow fever vaccine.

This clonotype was counted between two and nine times. The rearrangement uses TRBV4-1 and TRBJ2-1, with TRBD2 as a possible D gene (7 bases). In germline, CDR1 is MGHRA, CDR2 YSYEKL. The CDR3 runs to 14 residues. Trimming pared 3 bases from V and 8 bases from J, leaving 14 bases between. This CDR3 reads CASSQGWGGDEQFF. The CDR3 nucleotides read TGCGCCAGCAGCCAGGGATGGGGGGGCGATGAGCAGTTCTTC.

At least ten counts were recorded for this clonotype. The gene calls are TRBV7-9 and TRBJ2-1, with 9 bases lining up with TRBD1. The germline CDR1 and CDR2 sequences are SEHNR and FQNEAQ (reference sequence). This CDR3 is 12 amino acids long. V lost 5 bases to trimming and J lost 12 bases; unmatched junction nucleotides: 5. The CDR3: CASSPQGQGQFF. The CDR3 coding sequence is TGTGCCAGCAGCCCGCAGGGACAGGGGCAGTTCTTC.

This clonotype was counted between two and nine times. The chain has TRBV10-3 and TRBJ2-7; TRBD2 is a possible D gene (5 bases). CDR3 size: 14 residues. Germline V lookup: CDR1 ENHRY, CDR2 SYGVKD. Trimming left V 3 bases short and J 0 bases short, with 9 bases between. The CDR3 is CAISDRRDSYEQYF. For the CDR3, the DNA is TGTGCCATCAGTGACCGTCGGGACTCCTACGAGCAGTACTTC.

This clonotype was counted many times. This chain links TRBV7-2 with TRBJ1-1, with 7 bases fitting TRBD1. This CDR3 region has 13 residues. Per the germline V gene, CDR1 is SGHTA and CDR2 is FQGNSA. Trimming removed 4 bases from V and 4 bases from J; junction bases left unmatched: 3. CDR3 in amino acids: CASSSDRPTEAFF. CDR3 in DNA: TGTGCCAGCAGCTCGGACAGGCCCACTGAAGCTTTCTTT.